This TCR beta chain comes out of a study of OX40 agonist ivuxolimab in advanced cancers. Study-level background: Every patient in dose escalation had hepatocellular carcinoma, melanoma, renal cell or head and neck cancer. Under the entry rules, prior anti-PD-1, anti-PD-L1 or anti-CTLA-4 therapy was allowed, and approximately 40% had some.

The repertoire was sequenced with immunoSEQ multiplex PCR; TCRdb's copy has only in-frame clones and lacks some. Altogether 65,000 to 85,000 clones are present, roughly 84% being singletons, with the ten largest covering around 2%. Notes on the study in general: Both blood CD4+ and CD8+ T cells showed clonal growth by week 6 at 0.1 to 3.0 mg/kg.

Worth noting for this clone: Its antigen is as yet unknown.

This CDR3 region has 11 residues. V shed 6 bases and J shed 5 bases, with 7 bases lying between them. Germline CDR1 MNHNY, CDR2 SVGAGI (reference sequence). This TCR was recovered from an adult with an advanced solid tumor such as melanoma, head and neck, liver or kidney cancer. The chain is built from TRBV6-6 and TRBJ2-5; D remains unclear. The specimen comprised CD4+ or CD8+ T cells sorted from blood, sampled in a trial of the OX40 agonist ivuxolimab. The CDR3 nucleotides read TGTGCCAGCAGGGCCGGGGAGACCCAGTACTTC. This encodes CASRAGETQYF.